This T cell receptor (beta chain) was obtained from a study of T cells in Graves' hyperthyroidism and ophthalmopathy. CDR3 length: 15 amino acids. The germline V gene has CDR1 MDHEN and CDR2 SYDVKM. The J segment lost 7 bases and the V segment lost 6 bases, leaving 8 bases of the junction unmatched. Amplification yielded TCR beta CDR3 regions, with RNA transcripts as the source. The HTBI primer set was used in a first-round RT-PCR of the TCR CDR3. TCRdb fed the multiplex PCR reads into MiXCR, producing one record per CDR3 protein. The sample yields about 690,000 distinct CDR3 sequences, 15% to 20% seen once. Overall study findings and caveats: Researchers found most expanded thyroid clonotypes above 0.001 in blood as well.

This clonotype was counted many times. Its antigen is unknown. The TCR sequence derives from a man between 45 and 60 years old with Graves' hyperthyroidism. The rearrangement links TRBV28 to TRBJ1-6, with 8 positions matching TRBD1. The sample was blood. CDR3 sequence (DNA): TGTGCCAGCAGCCGAACCACAGGGGGGAATTCACCCCTCCACTTT. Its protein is CASSRTTGGNSPLHF.